This TCR beta chain was obtained from a study of T-cell memory formation after mild COVID-19 (dated by TCRdb to the early 2020s). About the study as a whole: Most TCR sequence clusters were specific to one of the two donors. T-cell clones expanding and contracting after mild COVID-19 in two donors were tracked by longitudinal TCRalpha and TCRbeta repertoire sequencing. The cohort was made up of two young adult volunteers, one female and one male, who were previously healthy. What the research found in general, with its limitations: The detection of some responding clones in pre-infection memory suggests that pre-existing cross-reactive memory T cells joined the SARS-CoV-2 response. Only a couple of mild cases were covered by the study, and larger cohorts that include severe cases with pre-infection samples were considered necessary. The second-wave clones that peaked on day 37 were not confirmed to be SARS-CoV-2 specific. Clones that contracted from day 15 to 85 showed balanced CD4/CD8 phenotypes, whereas a second wave of clones that expanded from day 15 to 37 leaned towards CD4+. Contracting CD4+ clones were found mainly in CM and EM memory subsets, while CD8+ clones were enriched in EMRA.

Compared with germline, V lacks 5 bases and J lacks 9 bases; bases without a gene match: 16. CDR3 length: 15 amino acids, cysteine to phenylalanine. The sequence is cut down to CDR3 DNA, 45 bases in frame from base 1. CDR1 is given as MNHEY and CDR2 as SVGAGI, both from the germline V gene. Sequencing was performed on an Illumina NovaSeq 6000. TCRalpha and TCRbeta cDNA libraries were constructed by 5'RACE with constant-segment primers, with sample barcodes and unique molecular identifiers being introduced. Trizol reagent was used to extract RNA from every sample. Library amplification was performed in two PCR steps, and a second sample barcode and Illumina TruSeq adapters were introduced in the second step. Sequencing of libraries was performed on an Illumina NovaSeq with 2 x 150 bp paired-end reads. Per the authors' processing: With migec v1.2.7, reads were demultiplexed and then collapsed into UMI-guided consensus sequences. Using mixcr v2.1.11, UMI consensuses were aligned to TRA and TRB V and J templates and then assembled into clonotypes. A clonotype was counted as expanded or contracted only if both edgeR and NoisET called the change significant, with noise models trained on biological replicates. For edgeR calls, the thresholds were a false discovery rate-adjusted p below 0.01 and a log2 fold-change of 1. As an exploratory analysis of dynamics, max-normalized trajectories of the 1000 most abundant clonotypes were examined with PCA combined with hierarchical clustering. Each responding clone was given a CD4 or CD8 phenotype based on the CD4+ and CD8+ repertoires, which had been sequenced separately. TCRdb reanalyzed the raw reads on its own, using fastp at Q25 for trimming and MiXCR for clone calling, and kept in-frame beta chains. Identical CDR3 proteins give one entry, which carries the most common genes and DNA. TCRdb assigned the V and J calls; the authors' analysis was not used. The sample profile shows around 100,000 distinct CDR3 sequences; over 8.5% of them were found once. Of the sample, around 39% is held by the ten largest clones.

Ficoll-Paque density gradient centrifugation was the method used to isolate PBMCs. This clonotype was recorded a few times. Its target antigen remains unknown. Nothing much larger sits one base from this clone, and base qualities are not available. The chain is assembled from TRBV6-5 and TRBJ2-7; 7 bases in the junction line up with TRBD2. Sequencing used PBMCs or a T cell subset sorted from them (not recorded which). This receptor was identified in a man aged 18 to 29 who had mild COVID-19 (a few samples of this study predate the infection). The sample titles of this study are shuffled in the database, so cell type and time point are left out; the donor was told from shared clones. The CDR3 region has the sequence CASSPLGLGMAGQYF. At the DNA level, the sequence is TGTGCCAGCAGTCCCCTCGGACTAGGCATGGCGGGGCAGTACTTC.